The 17 T cell receptor beta chains in this list originate from one sample, sequenced in a study of OX40 agonist ivuxolimab in advanced cancers. Libraries were prepared by immunoSEQ multiplex PCR; TCRdb keeps only in-frame clonotypes and omits some of them. This sample has about 75,000 clones, with around 86% found just once. The input for sequencing was CD4+ or CD8+ T cells sorted from blood, taken in a trial of the OX40 agonist ivuxolimab. These receptors were taken from an adult with an advanced solid tumor such as melanoma, head and neck, liver or kidney cancer.

The chain recombines TRBV19 with TRBJ2-7; D unclear. Looked up from germline, CDR1 is LNHDA and CDR2 is SQIVND (reference sequence). V lost 5 bases to trimming and J lost 2 bases, with 16 bases between them. This CDR3 region has 15 residues. The CDR3 reads CASSLGITPPYEQYF. In nucleotides, the CDR3 is TGTGCCAGTAGTTTAGGGATCACACCACCCTACGAGCAGTACTTC.

The table lists this clone with a count of one. V gene TRBV19 combines with J gene TRBJ1-3, with 9 bases that match TRBD1. The V gene end was trimmed by 5 bases and the J gene end by 4 bases; junction bases not matched to a gene: 6. The CDR3 runs to 15 residues. CDR1 and CDR2 (germline): LNHDA, SQIVND (reference sequence). CDR3 DNA: TGTGCCAGTAGTGGCACAGGGGGCTCCGGAAACACCATATATTTT. It is translated as CASSGTGGSGNTIYF.

The rearrangement joins TRBV7-2 to TRBJ1-1, with 7 bases that match TRBD1. Germline lookup yields CDR1 SGHTA and CDR2 FQGNSA. V shed 5 bases and J 5 bases; nucleotides not matched to a gene: 17. The CDR3 spans 17 residues. CDR3 in amino acids: CASSQGRRGTLRTEAFF. CDR3 sequence (DNA): TGTGCCAGCAGCCAGGGCCGCAGGGGGACCCTGAGGACTGAAGCTTTCTTT.

This clone was seen only once. This chain links TRBV15 with TRBJ2-6; tentative D call: TRBD1 (5 bases). V gave up 0 bases and J gave up 0 bases, with 15 bases separating them. Germline V lookup: CDR1 LNHNV, CDR2 YYDKDF (reference sequence). The CDR3 is made up of 19 amino acids. The CDR3 sequence is CATSREDQGRYSGANVLTF. The CDR3 DNA is TGTGCCACCAGCAGAGAGGACCAGGGAAGGTACTCTGGGGCCAACGTCCTGACTTTC.

This chain joins TRBV2 and TRBJ2-3, with TRBD2 identical over 9 bases. Losses at the gene ends were 8 bases for V and 0 bases for J; bases not matched to a gene: 6. This CDR3 is 15 amino acids long. The germline gives CDR1 SNHLY, CDR2 FYNNEI. DNA for the CDR3: TGTGCCAGCGGGGCGAGCGGGAGGAGCACAGATACGCAGTATTTT. Its translation is CASGASGRSTDTQYF.

The V gene is TRBV19, the J gene TRBJ1-1, with 9 bases fitting TRBD1. The CDR3 is 14 residues long. V lost 5 bases to trimming and J lost 5 bases; unmatched junction nucleotides: 6. The V gene's germline CDR1 is LNHDA and CDR2 SQIVND (reference sequence). The CDR3 DNA reads as TGTGCCAGTAGTCCGTACAGGGGGCGAACTGAAGCTTTCTTT. It specifies CASSPYRGRTEAFF.

The J gene is TRBJ2-2, the V gene TRBV9; no definite D call. The CDR3 sequence is 14 residues long. V was shortened by 0 bases and J by 6 bases, with 9 bases between the two germline ends. In germline, CDR1 is SGDLS, CDR2 YYNGEE. The CDR3 loop is CASSVDLVAGELFF. Written as DNA, the CDR3 is TGTGCCAGCAGCGTAGATCTCGTGGCCGGGGAGCTGTTTTTT.

This clone was seen just once. This chain uses TRBV28 with TRBJ1-5; 7 positions match TRBD1. In germline, CDR1 is MDHEN, CDR2 SYDVKM. The CDR3 runs to 13 residues. V trimming: 6 bases; J trimming: 7 bases; junction bases outside the gene matches: 6. The CDR3 DNA follows: TGTGCCAGCAGCCGACAGGGCCAACAGCCCCAGCATTTT. Its translation: CASSRQGQQPQHF.

J is TRBJ2-7 and V is TRBV5-1; no clear D gene. Germline loops: CDR1 SGHRS, CDR2 YFSETQ. The CDR3 has 14 residues. The V and J ends lost 3 bases and 1 base respectively, with 11 bases between them. CDR3 in amino acids: CASSYVLESYEQYF. The CDR3 DNA reads TGCGCCAGCAGCTACGTGCTGGAATCCTACGAGCAGTACTTC.

This clone appeared a few times. CDR3 sequence reads: CASSLEGRTNTGELFF. For the CDR3, the DNA is TGCGCCAGCAGCTTGGAGGGGCGTACGAACACCGGGGAGCTGTTTTTT. The V call is TRBV5-1, the J call TRBJ2-2, with D maybe TRBD1 (5 bases). Trimming removed 0 bases from V and 0 bases from J, with 9 bases in between. The CDR3 runs to 16 residues. Germline V gene lookup returns CDR1 SGHRS and CDR2 YFSETQ.

The genes are TRBV5-1 and TRBJ2-5; a possible D gene is TRBD2 (5 bases). The V end lost 4 bases, the J end lost 2 bases, and 12 bases lay between the germline ends. Germline loops: CDR1 SGHRS, CDR2 YFSETQ. The CDR3 runs to 14 residues. CDR3 in DNA: TGCGCCAGCAGCCGGTGGTCGGGACAAGAGACCCAGTACTTC. Amino acids: CASSRWSGQETQYF. Looking up the rest from reference TRBV5-1 and TRBJ2-5 gives the full variable domain: KAGVTQTPRYLIKTRGQQVTLSCSPISGHRSVSWYQQTPGQGLQFLFEYFSETQRNKGNFPGRFSGRQFSNSRSEMNVSTLELGDSALYLCASSRWSGQETQYFGPGTRLLVL.

The CDR3 coding sequence is TGTGCCAGCAGTTTCAGGGGGCAGTCAGATACGCAGTATTTT. This gives the protein CASSFRGQSDTQYF. The chain is built from TRBV25-1 and TRBJ2-3; 8 bases match TRBD1. The CDR3 is 14 residues long. Germline loops: CDR1 MGHDK, CDR2 SYGVNS. J gave up 4 bases and V 5 bases, and 5 bases lay outside the gene matches.

Here the CDR3 reads CASSLRGGGPIETQYF. The CDR3 DNA reads TGTGCCAGCAGCTTACGGGGAGGGGGTCCCATAGAGACCCAGTACTTC. The chain recombines TRBV11-3 with TRBJ2-5; possibly TRBD2 for D (7 bases). Trimming left V 2 bases short and J 4 bases short, with 17 bases between. CDR1 and CDR2 (germline): SGHNT, YENEEA. This CDR3 comprises 16 residues.

Here the CDR3 reads CASSTSGSSSYEQYF. The CDR3 DNA follows: TGCGCCAGCAGTACTAGCGGCTCTAGCTCCTACGAGCAGTACTTC. The J gene is TRBJ2-7, the V gene TRBV5-1, with TRBD2 matching 8 bases. Germline V gene lookup returns CDR1 SGHRS and CDR2 YFSETQ. The CDR3 extends over 15 amino acids. V lost 5 bases and J lost 0; bases outside the gene matches: 7.

The chain uses TRBV30 and TRBJ1-1, with D unclear. The CDR3 is 12 amino acids. Germline V gives CDR1 GTSNPN, CDR2 SVGIG (reference sequence). V shed 3 bases and J shed 3 bases, with 8 bases lying between them. CDR3 residues: CAWSHYYTEAFF. The CDR3 nucleotides read TGTGCCTGGAGCCATTACTACACTGAAGCTTTCTTT.

This chain connects TRBV5-5 to TRBJ2-1; 8 bases are shared with TRBD2. The CDR3 covers 15 residues. Germline CDR1 SGHKS, CDR2 YYEKEE (reference sequence). Trimming took 1 base from V and 2 from J; bases not matched to a gene: 2. The CDR3 sequence is CASSLIAGPYNEQFF. CDR3 sequence (DNA): TGTGCCAGCAGCTTGATAGCGGGACCCTACAATGAGCAGTTCTTC.

This chain links TRBV28 with TRBJ2-7; 8 nucleotides agree with TRBD2. The CDR3 contains 15 residues. After removal of 6 bases from V and 4 bases from J, the junction contained 11 bases not matched to a gene. CDR1 and CDR2 from the germline V gene are MDHEN and SYDVKM. CDR3 sequence: CASSLEGAGEYEQYF. DNA for the CDR3: TGTGCCAGCAGCCTAGAAGGAGCGGGAGAGTACGAGCAGTACTTC.